This passage covers 28 T cell receptor beta chains from one sample sequenced in a study of neurological immune-mediated disorders. Via MiXCR, TCRdb re-called the 5' RACE reads, giving one row per CDR3 protein. The sample yields 15,000 to 20,000 distinct CDR3 sequences, 12% to 15% seen once. The sample comprised CD4+ T cells from blood. The receptor set was obtained from a woman aged 60 to 75 with HTLV-1-associated myelopathy (HAM/TSP).

In its sample, this clonotype was seen a few times. It may be a read error: a sequence one base away is much more abundant. The genes are TRBV18 and TRBJ1-6, with 10 bases fitting TRBD1. CDR3 length: 15 residues. Germline CDR1 and CDR2: KGHSH and LQKENI. The CDR3: CASSGGTGVDSTLHF. CDR3 nucleotides: TGTGCCAGCTCAGGCGGGACAGGGGTGGATTCAACCCTCCACTTT.

This clonotype was picked up many times. The V call is TRBV20-1, the J call TRBJ2-1; TRBD2 is a possible D gene (6 bases). The CDR3 runs to 14 residues. CDR1 is DFQATT, CDR2 SNEGSKA, per germline (reference sequence). V gave up 3 bases and J gave up 2 bases, with 11 bases separating them. The CDR3 nucleotides are TGCAGTGCTAGGGGCGGGACCACCTACAATGAGCAGTTCTTC. This translates into CSARGGTTYNEQFF.

There are many counts of this clonotype. This rearrangement joins TRBV6-2 or TRBV6-3 to TRBJ1-1; no definite D call. Germline CDR1 reads MNHEY; CDR2 reads SVGEGT. Trimming shortened V by 2 bases and J by 0 bases, and 19 bases separated the two germline ends. The CDR3 has 18 residues. CDR3 region: CASSYNLRASLMNTEAFF. The CDR3 DNA reads TGTGCCAGCAGTTACAACCTTCGAGCGTCCCTCATGAACACTGAAGCTTTCTTT.

The CDR3 sequence: CASSVDGTGHQETQYF. CDR3 nucleotides: TGTGCCAGCAGCGTAGACGGGACCGGGCACCAAGAGACCCAGTACTTC. The chain carries TRBV9 and TRBJ2-5; perhaps D is TRBD1 or TRBD2 (5 bases each). This CDR3 comprises 16 residues. Per germline, CDR1 SGDLS and CDR2 YYNGEE. Deletions cut 0 bases from V and 0 bases from J, with 12 bases between.

This clonotype was counted at least ten times. The rearrangement joins TRBV7-2 to TRBJ1-5, with D unclear. CDR3 size: 14 residues. The germline gives CDR1 SGHTA, CDR2 FQGNSA. Trimming took off 5 bases at V and 0 bases at J, with 8 bases between the two ends. CDR3 sequence: CASSGANSNQPQHF. For the CDR3, the DNA is TGTGCCAGCAGCGGTGCCAATAGCAATCAGCCCCAGCATTTT.

In its sample, this clonotype ranks as large (0.1 to 1%). The chain carries TRBV20-1 and TRBJ2-7; 10 bases map to TRBD2. The CDR3 is 14 residues long. V gave up 0 bases and J gave up 5 bases; unmatched junction bases: 4. Per the germline V gene, CDR1 is DFQATT and CDR2 is SNEGSKA (reference sequence). As DNA, the CDR3 is TGCAGTGCTAGAGAGTCTAGCGGGAGCCACGAGCAGTACTTC. It specifies CSARESSGSHEQYF.

Many counts were recorded for this clonotype. The rearrangement uses TRBV3-1 and TRBJ2-1; 9 bases map to TRBD2. Germline values: CDR1 LGHDT, CDR2 YNNKEL (reference sequence). CDR3 length: 17 residues. V lost 5 bases and J lost 3; bases outside the gene matches: 11. The CDR3 loop is CASSSTSGRTYYNEQFF. For the CDR3, the DNA is TGTGCCAGCAGCTCTACTAGCGGGCGTACCTACTACAATGAGCAGTTCTTC.

This clonotype was observed at least ten times. Its ends do not fully match the called genes, so a read error is possible. The V call is TRBV20-1, the J call TRBJ2-3; TRBD2 matches 8 bases. This CDR3 is built from 19 residues. CDR1 is DFQATT and CDR2 is SNEGSKA in the germline V gene (reference sequence). As DNA, the CDR3 is TGCAGTGCCAGAGCAAGCGGGGGACCGCGGGCCAAACTAACAGATACGCAGTATTTT. It translates to CSARASGGPRAKLTDTQYF.

This clonotype occurred many times. The CDR3 nucleotides are TGTGCCAGCTCACCGAACGCTTGGGCTGAAGCTTTCTTT. Translating it yields CASSPNAWAEAFF. V gene TRBV18 combines with J gene TRBJ1-1; no clear D. The CDR3 length is 13 residues. CDR1 KGHSH and CDR2 LQKENI come from the germline V gene. V was pared by 3 bases and J by 6 bases, with 11 bases between.

This clonotype was recorded at least ten times. The chain uses TRBV27 and TRBJ2-1, with 10 bases matching TRBD1. Germline values: CDR1 MNHEY, CDR2 SMNVEV (reference sequence). V trimming: 6 bases; J trimming: 3 bases; junction bases outside the gene matches: 2. CDR3 length: 14 amino acids. CDR3 nucleotides: TGTGCCAGCAGGGGACAGGGGAACTACAATGAGCAGTTCTTC. Translation: CASRGQGNYNEQFF.

This clonotype was counted many times. The V and J genes are TRBV20-1 and TRBJ1-6; tentatively, D is TRBD1 (5 bases). V dropped 6 bases and J dropped 13 bases, with 19 bases sitting between them. The CDR3 sequence is 13 residues long. Germline CDR1 is DFQATT and CDR2 is SNEGSKA (reference sequence). The CDR3 protein is CSALDPPQGPLHF. CDR3 DNA sequence: TGCAGTGCCCTTGATCCGCCTCAGGGCCCCCTCCACTTT.

This clonotype was recorded at least ten times. The rearrangement links TRBV5-1 to TRBJ2-7; TRBD1 matches at 8 bases. The CDR3 covers 16 residues. V lost 4 bases to trimming and J lost 2 bases; unmatched junction nucleotides: 11. In germline, CDR1 is SGHRS, CDR2 YFSETQ. The CDR3 sequence: CASSQNPGQVPYEQYF. CDR3 in DNA: TGCGCCAGCAGCCAGAATCCGGGACAGGTCCCCTACGAGCAGTACTTC.

This clonotype qualifies as medium-sized. This chain links TRBV24-1 with TRBJ2-7, with D perhaps TRBD1 or TRBD2 (5 bases each). The CDR3 covers 14 residues. The germline V gene has CDR1 KGHDR and CDR2 SFDVKD. V lost 1 base to trimming and J lost 5 bases, with 11 bases between them. This chain's CDR3 is CATSDLRQGDEQYF. The CDR3 nucleotides read TGTGCCACCAGTGATTTAAGGCAGGGAGACGAGCAGTACTTC.

In its sample, this clonotype was seen many times. The rearrangement uses TRBV5-1 and TRBJ2-1, with 11 bases fitting TRBD1. V shed 4 bases and J 2 bases; nucleotides not matched to a gene: 14. Germline V gives CDR1 SGHRS, CDR2 YFSETQ. CDR3 length: 19 residues. This chain's CDR3 is CASSHAGTGGNAPYNEQFF. The DNA for the CDR3 is TGCGCCAGCAGCCACGCCGGGACAGGGGGAAATGCACCCTACAATGAGCAGTTCTTC.

This clonotype showed up many times. This chain joins TRBV4-3 and TRBJ2-3, with TRBD2 matching 15 bases. Trimming at V came to 4 bases and at J to 5 bases, leaving 4 bases not matched to a gene. The CDR3 length is 16 residues. Germline values: CDR1 LGHNA, CDR2 YSLEER. The chain's CDR3 is CASSPRGLAGGDTQYF. The CDR3 DNA follows: TGCGCCAGCAGCCCGCGGGGACTAGCGGGGGGAGATACGCAGTATTTT.

This clonotype was picked up many times. This chain joins TRBV2 and TRBJ1-2; unclear D gene. Germline values: CDR1 SNHLY, CDR2 FYNNEI. The CDR3 runs to 14 residues. V was cut by 4 bases and J by 2 bases, with 11 bases left in between. The CDR3 is CASSAPGGNYGYTF. The CDR3 DNA follows: TGTGCCAGCAGTGCCCCGGGAGGCAACTATGGCTACACCTTC.

This clonotype was counted ten times or more. V gene TRBV7-2 combines with J gene TRBJ2-7, with 9 positions matching TRBD2. Looked up from germline, CDR1 is SGHTA and CDR2 is FQGNSA. After removal of 5 bases from V and 2 bases from J, the junction contained 7 bases not matched to a gene. The CDR3 runs 15 residues. The CDR3 bases are TGTGCCAGCAGCCCCGAGACTAGCGGTGCCTACGAGCAGTACTTC. Residues: CASSPETSGAYEQYF.

This clonotype was seen just once. This rearrangement joins TRBV30 to TRBJ1-1, with TRBD1 identical over 10 bases. Trimming removed 5 bases from V and 6 bases from J; junction bases left unmatched: 9. This CDR3 is built from 14 residues. The germline gives CDR1 GTSNPN, CDR2 SVGIG (reference sequence). CDR3 nucleotide sequence: TGTGCCTGGGGGGGGGGGGGACAGGGGCCTGAAGCTTTCTTT. Translated: CAWGGGGQGPEAFF.

At least ten counts were recorded for this clonotype. The rearrangement links TRBV11-3 to TRBJ2-5, with D possibly matching TRBD1 (5 bases). The V end lost 0 bases, the J end lost 4 bases, and 12 bases lay between the germline ends. Germline CDR1 SGHNT, CDR2 YENEEA. CDR3 length equals 15 residues. The CDR3 sequence: CASSLEGLRAETQYF. CDR3 in DNA: TGTGCCAGCAGCTTAGAAGGGCTCAGGGCAGAGACCCAGTACTTC.

This clonotype is categorized as large. This chain connects TRBV10-3 to TRBJ1-6, with 7 bases identical to TRBD1. Germline CDR1 and CDR2: ENHRY and SYGVKD. The CDR3 runs 16 residues. Trimming at V came to 2 bases and at J to 10 bases, leaving 11 bases not matched to a gene. Here the CDR3 DNA reads TGTGCCATCAGTGAGACACCGACAGGGCTGGGCTCACCCCTCCACTTT. Its translation: CAISETPTGLGSPLHF.

This clonotype has at least ten counts. This chain connects TRBV6-5 to TRBJ2-1; 8 nucleotides match TRBD2. Germline CDR1 reads MNHEY; CDR2 reads SVGAGI. CDR3 length: 17 residues. V was pared by 0 bases and J by 0 bases, with 4 bases of the junction left unmatched. For the CDR3, the DNA is TGTGCCAGCAGTTACTCGGGCCTAGCGGGCTCCTACAATGAGCAGTTCTTC. Amino acids: CASSYSGLAGSYNEQFF.

In this sample, this clonotype turned up many times. The rearrangement uses TRBV7-8 and TRBJ2-7; 10 bases are shared with TRBD2. Trimming cost V 5 bases and J 3 bases; bases outside gene matches: 4. CDR3 length: 14 residues. Per germline, CDR1 SGHVS and CDR2 FQNEAQ. This CDR3 is CASSPRTSGYEQYF. The CDR3 DNA sequence: TGTGCCAGCAGCCCAAGGACTAGCGGCTACGAGCAGTACTTC.

By share, this clonotype ranks as medium-sized. The gene calls are TRBV5-1 and TRBJ2-7; 14 nucleotides line up with TRBD2. CDR3 length: 17 amino acids. Germline CDR1 SGHRS, CDR2 YFSETQ. Trimming took 4 bases from V and 5 from J; bases not matched to a gene: 11. CDR3 amino acids: CASSLQGTSGRSNEQYF. The CDR3 DNA follows: TGCGCCAGCAGCCTGCAGGGGACTAGCGGGAGAAGCAACGAGCAGTACTTC.

This clonotype was counted at least ten times. The rearrangement joins TRBV29-1 to TRBJ1-1; 7 bases match TRBD1. Trimming at V came to 6 bases and at J to 5 bases, leaving 9 bases not matched to a gene. The CDR3 consists of 13 residues. Germline-derived CDR1 and CDR2 are SQVTM and ANQGSEA. CDR3 coding DNA: TGCAGCGTGGGACCGCAGGGGGAGACTGAAGCTTTCTTT. It codes for CSVGPQGETEAFF.

V and J are TRBV20-1 and TRBJ2-7; the match to TRBD2 covers 7 bases. The CDR3 spans 13 residues. Germline V gene data show CDR1 as DFQATT and CDR2 as SNEGSKA (reference sequence). After removal of 1 base from V and 4 bases from J, the junction contained 4 bases not matched to a gene. This CDR3 is CSARGLAEYEQYF. CDR3 DNA: TGCAGTGCTAGAGGGCTAGCGGAGTACGAGCAGTACTTC.

This clonotype was seen ten or more times. The chain links TRBV18 to TRBJ2-7, with 8 bases fitting TRBD2. Trimming removed 2 bases from V and 5 bases from J; junction bases left unmatched: 5. CDR1 is KGHSH, CDR2 LQKENI, per germline. The CDR3 has 14 residues. CDR3 coding DNA: TGTGCCAGCTCACCAGCCCGGACTAGCAACGAGCAGTACTTC. Translating it yields CASSPARTSNEQYF.

This clonotype was counted ten times or more. This chain connects TRBV10-3 to TRBJ2-5; D unclear. The length of the CDR3 is 12 residues. Germline-derived CDR1 and CDR2 are ENHRY and SYGVKD. The V and J ends lost 4 bases and 1 base respectively, with 4 bases between them. The CDR3 nucleotides read TGTGCCATCAGTGCCAGCCAAGAGACCCAGTACTTC. It codes for CAISASQETQYF.

The table lists this clonotype with many counts. The V call is TRBV5-6, the J call TRBJ2-3; no firm D call. Germline V CDR1 and CDR2: SGHDT, YYEEEE. Trimming cost V 3 bases and J 0 bases, with 2 bases left between them. The CDR3 covers 12 residues. DNA for the CDR3: TGTGCCAGCAGCTGGAGCACAGATACGCAGTATTTT. Its protein is CASSWSTDTQYF.